This T cell receptor beta chain came from a study of blood T cells in healthy people across ages. The wider study: There was about one barcoded beta molecule captured by template switching per two T cells.

Germline CDR1 reads SGHAT; CDR2 reads FQNNGV. V was pared by 2 bases and J by 8 bases, with 19 bases between. This CDR3 is 16 amino acids long. A second about 6 to 11 cycle PCR used barcoded and J-beta primers. From the 5' RACE reads, TCRdb called clonotypes with MiXCR, one entry per CDR3 protein. Here the sample spans over a million distinct CDR3 sequences, 40% to 55% being singletons. Sequencing was done on a sample of blood. The genes are TRBV11-2 and TRBJ2-1; D is perhaps TRBD2 (6 bases). The source of this sequence is a woman aged 55-70 years in good health. The CDR3 DNA reads TGTGCCAGCAGCTTAATAAGGGACTTCTCTATCGATGAGCAGTTCTTC. It specifies CASSLIRDFSIDEQFF.